One and the same sample provided the 25 T cell receptor beta chains below, sequenced in a study of blood T cell repertoires in COVID-19. The data were produced by immunoSEQ multiplex PCR, yet TCRdb's version contains in-frame clones alone and is incomplete. In the table there are 200,000 to 300,000 clones, approximately 90% of which are singletons. The sample taken for sequencing was PBMCs or T cells enriched from blood (not recorded which). The receptors shown here come from a woman in her twenties or thirties who had recovered from COVID-19.

The chain couples TRBV5-6 to TRBJ2-1, with TRBD2 identical over 13 bases. The CDR3 is 15 residues long. The J segment lost 4 bases and the V segment lost 2 bases, leaving 0 bases of the junction unmatched. Germline CDR1 is SGHDT and CDR2 is YYEEEE. This CDR3 is CASSLLAGGYNEQFF. The CDR3 DNA reads as TGTGCCAGCAGCTTACTAGCGGGAGGGTACAATGAGCAGTTCTTC.

The sample holds a few counts of this clone. V gene TRBV11-2 combines with J gene TRBJ1-5; D might be TRBD1 (5 bases). CDR1 and CDR2 (germline): SGHAT, FQNNGV. The V gene lost 5 bases and the J gene lost 2 bases, with 13 bases spanning the gap. CDR3 length: 15 amino acids. This CDR3 reads CASSLTTGGNQPQHF. The CDR3 region has the DNA TGTGCCAGCAGCCTAACAACAGGAGGCAATCAGCCCCAGCATTTT.

The chain uses TRBV18 and TRBJ1-5, with a tentative D call TRBD1 (5 bases). Germline CDR1 reads KGHSH; CDR2 reads LQKENI. This CDR3 contains 15 residues. The V and J ends lost 1 base and 3 bases respectively, with 10 bases between them. CDR3 nucleotide sequence: TGTGCCAGCTCACCACAGGGGCCCTTCAATCAGCCCCAGCATTTT. This codes for CASSPQGPFNQPQHF.

The rearrangement links TRBV15 to TRBJ2-7; the D gene is possibly TRBD2 (5 bases). Germline CDR1 and CDR2: LNHNV and YYDKDF (reference sequence). CDR3 length: 14 residues. V was pared by 5 bases and J by 5 bases, with 16 bases between. CDR3 DNA sequence: TGTGCCACCAGCTACCTGCCCGGGATCAACGAGCAGTACTTC. As protein: CATSYLPGINEQYF.

This chain joins TRBV7-2 and TRBJ1-2, with a weak D call TRBD1 (6 bases). This CDR3 spans 14 amino acids. The V gene's germline CDR1 is SGHTA and CDR2 FQGNSA. V was shortened by 2 bases and J by 4 bases, with 11 bases between the two germline ends. The CDR3 here is CASSLRGAGYGYTF. For the CDR3, the DNA is TGTGCCAGCAGCTTACGGGGGGCTGGCTATGGCTACACCTTC.

The chain links TRBV27 to TRBJ1-2, with D perhaps matching TRBD1 (5 bases). Trimming removed 5 bases at V and 10 bases at J, with 14 bases between. The CDR3 totals 12 residues. From germline, CDR1 is MNHEY and CDR2 SMNVEV (reference sequence). DNA for the CDR3: TGTGCCAGCAGTCTCCCGGGACTCCCCTACACCTTC. This gives the protein CASSLPGLPYTF.

The chain recombines TRBV19 with TRBJ2-2, with a tentative D call TRBD1 (6 bases). CDR1 LNHDA and CDR2 SQIVND come from the germline V gene (reference sequence). The V end was cut by 5 bases, the J end by 2 bases, with 15 bases between. This CDR3 is 16 amino acids long. The CDR3 DNA reads TGTGCCAGTAGTTCCCCCCCGGGACATAACACCGGGGAGCTGTTTTTT. Encoded protein: CASSSPPGHNTGELFF.

The J gene is TRBJ1-2, the V gene TRBV5-4; D possibly corresponds to TRBD1 (6 bases). The germline gives CDR1 SGHNT, CDR2 YYREEE (reference sequence). This CDR3 is built from 13 residues. The V end was cut by 0 bases, the J end by 4 bases, with 7 bases between. CDR3 region: CASSLAGVYGYTF. CDR3 in DNA: TGTGCCAGCAGCTTGGCAGGGGTCTATGGCTACACCTTC.

The gene calls are TRBV28 and TRBJ2-3; 13 nucleotides align to TRBD2. The CDR3 has 20 amino acids. V lost 3 bases, J lost 0 bases, and 12 bases stayed unmatched. Germline V gene lookup returns CDR1 MDHEN and CDR2 SYDVKM. CDR3 sequence: CASSFLAGGLAGTSTDTQYF. In nucleotides, the CDR3 is TGTGCCAGCAGTTTCCTCGCGGGGGGACTAGCGGGAACCAGCACAGATACGCAGTATTTT.

CDR3 protein: CASSSTSGNTDTQYF. CDR3 in DNA: TGTGCCAGCAGCTCGACTAGCGGGAACACAGATACGCAGTATTTT. The chain combines TRBV5-4 with TRBJ2-3; 11 nucleotides line up with TRBD2. The CDR3 totals 15 residues. Germline CDR1 reads SGHNT; CDR2 reads YYREEE (reference sequence). After removal of 3 bases from V and 2 bases from J, the junction contained 2 bases not matched to a gene.

For the CDR3, the DNA is TGTGCCAGCAAGTACGGGGCAACTAATGAAAAACTGTTTTTT. It specifies CASKYGATNEKLFF. The rearrangement joins TRBV27 to TRBJ1-4, with no clear D. The germline V and J ends were trimmed by 7 bases and 0 bases, with 9 bases remaining between them. The CDR3 has 14 residues. Germline V gene sequence: CDR1 MNHEY, CDR2 SMNVEV (reference sequence). Variable domain in full (rest from reference TRBV27 and TRBJ1-4): EAQVTQNPRYLITVTGKKLTVTCSQNMNHEYMSWYRQDPGLGLRQIYYSMNVEVTDKGDVPEGYKVSRKEKRNFPLILESPSPNQTSLYFCASKYGATNEKLFFGSGTQLSVL.

This chain links TRBV6-1 with TRBJ1-5; D uncertain. V shed 3 bases and J shed 0 bases, with 12 bases lying between them. CDR1 and CDR2 (germline): MNHNS, SASEGT. This CDR3 has 16 residues. CDR3 coding DNA: TGTGCCAGCAGTGACAGGCCCCTTTATAGCAATCAGCCCCAGCATTTT. Amino acids: CASSDRPLYSNQPQHF.

The J gene is TRBJ1-4, the V gene TRBV4-1; TRBD1 might be the D (6 bases). Germline V gene lookup returns CDR1 MGHRA and CDR2 YSYEKL. The CDR3 contains 14 residues. The V gene lost 6 bases and the J gene lost 7 bases, with 15 bases spanning the gap. The CDR3 loop reads CASSRQESLEKLFF. CDR3 DNA sequence: TGCGCCAGCAGTCGACAGGAGTCCCTTGAAAAACTGTTTTTT.

The V call is TRBV14, the J call TRBJ2-7, with D possibly TRBD1 on 6 matching bases. Trimming pared 4 bases from V and 3 bases from J, leaving 16 bases between. The CDR3 length is 15 residues. The germline V gene encodes CDR1 SGHDN and CDR2 FVKESK. Here the CDR3 reads CASSPRPDRVYEQYF. The CDR3 coding sequence is TGTGCCAGCAGCCCCAGGCCGGACAGAGTCTACGAGCAGTACTTC.

This clone was recorded many times. The gene calls are TRBV28 and TRBJ1-4, with TRBD1 as a possible D gene (6 bases). Per the germline V gene, CDR1 is MDHEN and CDR2 is SYDVKM. The CDR3 runs 15 residues. The ends were cut back, 3 bases at V and 2 bases at J, with 10 bases in the middle. CDR3: CASSFRTVTNEKLFF. The CDR3 DNA sequence: TGTGCCAGCAGTTTCCGGACAGTCACTAATGAAAAACTGTTTTTT.

This rearrangement joins TRBV7-8 to TRBJ2-3; 13 bases map to TRBD2. Trimming took 4 bases from V and 0 from J; bases not matched to a gene: 4. The CDR3 is made up of 17 amino acids. Germline V gene data show CDR1 as SGHVS and CDR2 as FQNEAQ. DNA of the CDR3: TGTGCCAGCAGCTCGTGGACTAGCGGGAGAAGCACAGATACGCAGTATTTT. Residues: CASSSWTSGRSTDTQYF.

The gene calls are TRBV30 and TRBJ1-5; 7 bases agree with TRBD1. There are 12 residues in the CDR3. Germline assignment: CDR1 GTSNPN and CDR2 SVGIG (reference sequence). The J segment lost 7 bases and the V segment lost 5 bases, leaving 5 bases of the junction unmatched. The CDR3 nucleotides are TGTGCCTGGGACAGGGACGCCCAGCCCCAGCATTTT. Translation: CAWDRDAQPQHF. The complete variable domain, with remaining parts taken from reference TRBV30 and TRBJ1-5, reads SQTIHQWPATLVQPVGSPLSLECTVEGTSNPNLYWYRQAAGRGLQLLFYSVGIGQISSEVPQNLSASRPQDRQFILSSKKLLLSDSGFYLCAWDRDAQPQHFGDGTRLSIL.

The V call is TRBV5-4, the J call TRBJ2-3; 10 nucleotides match TRBD2. CDR1 and CDR2 (germline): SGHNT, YYREEE (reference sequence). The ends lost 0 bases at V and 1 base at J; junction bases unmatched: 8. This CDR3 has 18 amino acids. The CDR3 DNA sequence: TGTGCCAGCAGCTTGGGGCTAGCGGGAGTGGCGGGCACAGATACGCAGTATTTT. It is translated as CASSLGLAGVAGTDTQYF.

CDR3 in DNA: TGTGCCAGCAGCTCCCTGGGGTACGGGACAGGGGGCAACGAGCAGTACTTC. This encodes CASSSLGYGTGGNEQYF. The V call is TRBV5-4, the J call TRBJ2-7; 12 bases match TRBD1. The CDR3 consists of 17 residues. The junction had 12 bases not matched to a gene; V was cut back by 3 bases and J by 5 bases. Germline lookup yields CDR1 SGHNT and CDR2 YYREEE (reference sequence). The complete variable domain, with remaining parts taken from reference TRBV5-4 and TRBJ2-7, reads ETGVTQSPTHLIKTRGQQVTLRCSSQSGHNTVSWYQQALGQGPQFIFQYYREEENGRGNFPPRFSGLQFPNYSSELNVNALELDDSALYLCASSSLGYGTGGNEQYFGPGTRLTVT.

J is TRBJ2-5 and V is TRBV18; the D gene is possibly TRBD1 (5 bases). V was trimmed by 5 bases and J by 1 base, leaving 14 bases between them. Germline V gene data show CDR1 as KGHSH and CDR2 as LQKENI. The CDR3 contains 15 residues. This CDR3 is CASSKPGLRQETQYF. In DNA form, the CDR3 reads TGTGCCAGCTCAAAGCCAGGGCTGCGCCAAGAGACCCAGTACTTC.

The J gene is TRBJ1-2, the V gene TRBV27; 9 nucleotides line up with TRBD1. V was clipped by 5 bases and J by 3 bases; unmatched bases: 10. CDR3 length: 16 residues. Per the germline V gene, CDR1 is MNHEY and CDR2 is SMNVEV (reference sequence). As DNA, the CDR3 is TGTGCCAGCAGTCCCCGGACAGGGGCGCTCGACTATGGCTACACCTTC. Protein sequence: CASSPRTGALDYGYTF.

The rearrangement joins TRBV4-3 to TRBJ2-7; unclear D gene. Trimming removed 0 bases at V and 0 bases at J, with 3 bases between. This CDR3 has 13 amino acids. Germline values: CDR1 LGHNA, CDR2 YSLEER. Here the CDR3 reads CASSQDGSYEQYF. For the CDR3, the DNA is TGCGCCAGCAGCCAAGACGGCTCCTACGAGCAGTACTTC.

This sequence joins TRBV28 and TRBJ1-2; 7 bases are shared with TRBD1. Germline V gene data show CDR1 as MDHEN and CDR2 as SYDVKM. The CDR3 contains 15 residues. J lost 0 bases, V lost 6 bases, and 7 bases had no gene match. The CDR3 here is CASRRETGTNYGYTF. The CDR3 bases are TGTGCCAGCAGACGAGAGACAGGGACTAACTATGGCTACACCTTC.

This clone was recorded only once. The V call is TRBV20-1, the J call TRBJ2-3, with D maybe TRBD2 (5 bases). Trimming removed 3 bases at V and 0 bases at J, with 13 bases between. From germline, CDR1 is DFQATT and CDR2 SNEGSKA (reference sequence). The CDR3 has 15 residues. CDR3 nucleotides: TGCAGTGCTAGTCCAGCGGCAGCTAGCACAGATACGCAGTATTTT. Its protein is CSASPAAASTDTQYF.

The chain joins TRBV29-1 to TRBJ1-1; perhaps TRBD1 as D (6 bases). Germline CDR1 is SQVTM and CDR2 is ANQGSEA. The CDR3 is made up of 14 amino acids. The V end was cut by 5 bases, the J end by 1 base, with 14 bases between. CDR3 DNA: TGCAGCGTTCGTCCCGGGACATCGAACACTGAAGCTTTCTTT. It is translated as CSVRPGTSNTEAFF.